Listed here are 2 T cell receptor beta chains from one sample, sequenced in a study of shared clonotypes between healthy human individuals (dated by TCRdb to between 2020 and 2021). The protocol used for the library was the immunoSEQ multiplex PCR assay. The table comes from immuneACCESS by way of TCRdb, which keeps in-frame sequences with V and J called. Part of the clones is missing from these tables; in studies checked, under half for an unresolved V gene and the rest for unknown reasons. The sample table holds about 300,000 clones, of which around two thirds were seen once. The ten largest clonotypes hold 9% to 12% of the sample. The sequenced sample consisted of memory CD4+ T cells sorted from blood. This specimen's cell subset or site label, per the study, means: CD45RA-negative fraction. The receptors stem from a man under 40 in good health.

This clone was counted a few times. As DNA, the CDR3 is TGCGCCAGCAGCCACGAAAGACAGGGAGCGAACACCGGGGAGCTGTTTTTT. Translating it yields CASSHERQGANTGELFF. This rearrangement joins TRBV4-1 to TRBJ2-2; 7 bases match TRBD1. CDR1 and CDR2 (germline): MGHRA, YSYEKL. The CDR3 has 17 amino acids. With V trimmed by 3 bases and J by 0 bases, 7 bases remained unmatched.

This sequence joins TRBV10-1 and TRBJ2-5; 7 bases are shared with TRBD2. The J call may be mistaken, given a closer DNA end match to TRBJ2-7. The germline V gene has CDR1 WNHNN and CDR2 SYGVQD (reference sequence). The CDR3 loop spans 15 amino acids. CDR3 loop: CASSESAAGFSEQYF. CDR3 DNA: TGCGCCAGCAGTGAGTCTGCAGCGGGATTTTCCGAGCAGTACTTC.